This TCR beta chain appears in the sequencing data of a study of beta chain features in type 1 diabetes. Whole-study findings and limits: Researchers reported that naive, central memory and Treg TCRB repertoires appeared more similar in patients than in healthy donors.

The CDR3 has 15 amino acids. Germline V gene data show CDR1 as LNHNV and CDR2 as YYDKDF (reference sequence). The ends were cut back, 1 base at V and 4 bases at J, with 11 bases in the middle. What was sequenced were expressed TCRB transcripts, since all of the isolated RNA had been reverse transcribed. The data were produced by immunoSEQ multiplex PCR, yet TCRdb's version contains in-frame clones alone and is incomplete. The table includes about 620,000 clones, around 15% detected once. Cells sorted by CD45RO/CCR7/CD25/CD127/CD95/CD27 comprised CD4+ naive, central memory, regulatory and stem cell-like memory cells. Comments on this clone: Its target is unknown.

The specimen sequenced was naive CD4+ T cells from blood. V usage is TRBV15 and J usage is TRBJ2-1; TRBD1 might be the D (5 bases). The sequence came from a man aged 18-30 years in good health. CDR3 sequence (DNA): TGTGCCACCAGCAGAGGCAGGGTAAATTACAATGAGCAGTTCTTC. Amino acids: CATSRGRVNYNEQFF.